The 26 T cell receptor beta chains in this list originate from one sample, sequenced in a study of human thymus T cells. The table came from immunoSEQ multiplex PCR; TCRdb's copy has only in-frame clones and leaves some out. The data show approximately 71,000 clones, roughly 94% seen once. During corrective heart surgery, resections were taken, and the thymus tissue came from them. Sequenced material: thymus tissue. Receptor source: a girl less than two years old with a congenital heart defect but otherwise immunologically healthy.

The chain carries TRBV6-1 and TRBJ2-5; maybe TRBD2 (6 bases). The end of the DNA is better explained by TRBJ2-7, so the J call may be wrong. The length of the CDR3 is 15 residues. Germline V lookup: CDR1 MNHNS, CDR2 SASEGT. Here the CDR3 reads CASSDRREFSYEQYF. The CDR3 nucleotides are TGTGCCAGCAGTGATCGGAGGGAGTTCTCCTACGAGCAGTACTTC.

This clone has only a few counts. The rearrangement joins TRBV5-4 to TRBJ1-1; no clear D. Trimming cost V 3 bases and J 1 base, with 7 bases left between them. The CDR3 contains 13 residues. CDR1 is SGHNT and CDR2 is YYREEE in the germline V gene (reference sequence). In nucleotides, the CDR3 is TGTGCCAGCAGCTATAAGGCGAACACTGAAGCTTTCTTT. Its protein product is CASSYKANTEAFF.

The rearrangement uses TRBV14 and TRBJ2-2; 8 bases agree with TRBD2. With 3 bases clipped from V and 5 bases from J, the junction kept 11 bases outside the gene matches. Germline V lookup: CDR1 SGHDN, CDR2 FVKESK. The CDR3 contains 17 residues. CDR3 DNA sequence: TGTGCCAGCAGCCAGACTACTAGCGGCAGGGGTACCGGGGAGCTGTTTTTT. Amino acid sequence: CASSQTTSGRGTGELFF.

The chain carries TRBV5-1 and TRBJ1-2; 7 nucleotides align to TRBD1. CDR1 and CDR2 (germline): SGHRS, YFSETQ. This CDR3 contains 13 residues. The junction had 10 bases not matched to a gene; V was cut back by 4 bases and J by 10 bases. The CDR3 protein is CASSPQGTWDYTF. CDR3 nucleotides: TGCGCCAGCAGCCCACAGGGGACTTGGGACTACACCTTC.

The chain recombines TRBV28 with TRBJ1-5; TRBD1 agrees at 7 bases. The CDR3 is made up of 15 amino acids. Germline-derived CDR1 and CDR2 are MDHEN and SYDVKM. V shed 4 bases, J shed 5 bases, and the junction held 8 bases outside the gene matches. CDR3 amino acids: CASSSFTGEDQPQHF. In DNA, the CDR3 is TGTGCCAGCAGTTCGTTCACAGGGGAGGATCAGCCCCAGCATTTT. The whole variable domain, filled in from reference TRBV28 and TRBJ1-5, reads DVKVTQSSRYLVKRTGEKVFLECVQDMDHENMFWYRQDPGLGLRLIYFSYDVKMKEKGDIPEGYSVSREKKERFSLILESASTNQTSMYLCASSSFTGEDQPQHFGDGTRLSIL.

J is TRBJ2-7 and V is TRBV7-3; 7 bases align to TRBD2. CDR1 and CDR2 (germline): SGHTA, FQGTGA. With 1 base clipped from V and 6 bases from J, the junction kept 15 bases outside the gene matches. CDR3 length: 17 residues. This CDR3 reads CASSLSVGPPGRFEQYF. Here the CDR3 DNA reads TGTGCCAGCAGCTTAAGCGTCGGGCCGCCCGGGAGGTTCGAGCAGTACTTC.

The chain links TRBV28 to TRBJ2-2, with a weak D call TRBD2 (5 bases). Trimming stripped 5 bases from V and 0 bases from J, with 13 bases between. CDR1 is MDHEN and CDR2 is SYDVKM in the germline V gene. The CDR3 is made up of 16 amino acids. The CDR3 is CASSPPGSANTGELFF. For the CDR3, the DNA is TGTGCCAGCAGTCCTCCGGGGAGCGCGAACACCGGGGAGCTGTTTTTT.

The genes are TRBV21-1 and TRBJ2-2; the table calls TRBD1, which could not be checked here. TRBV21-1 counts as a pseudogene. The CDR3 loop spans 20 amino acids. CDR3: CASSKKEPSVGTGLTGELFF. As DNA, the CDR3 is TGTGCCAGCAGCAAAAAAGAACCCTCGGTAGGGACAGGGCTCACCGGGGAGCTGTTTTTT.

V and J are TRBV5-8 and TRBJ2-2; no reliable D call. Germline CDR1 reads SGHTS; CDR2 reads YDEGEE. V was cut by 0 bases and J by 5 bases, with 8 bases left in between. The CDR3 is 14 residues long. CDR3 DNA sequence: TGTGCCAGCAGCTTGGATGCTGAAACCGGGGAGCTGTTTTTT. Translated, it gives CASSLDAETGELFF.

This clone appeared a single time. The V gene is TRBV27, the J gene TRBJ2-3, with D maybe TRBD1 (5 bases). The CDR3 consists of 17 residues. The germline V and J ends were trimmed by 5 bases and 2 bases, with 20 bases remaining between them. The V gene's germline CDR1 is MNHEY and CDR2 SMNVEV (reference sequence). This CDR3 is CASSPLGAGKITDTQYF. Here the CDR3 DNA reads TGTGCCAGCAGTCCCTTAGGCGCAGGGAAGATCACAGATACGCAGTATTTT.

This sequence joins TRBV5-4 and TRBJ2-5, with D perhaps matching TRBD2 (6 bases). Trimming removed 6 bases from V and 1 base from J, with 22 bases in between. The CDR3 runs 17 residues. Germline V gives CDR1 SGHNT, CDR2 YYREEE (reference sequence). CDR3 residues: CASNVCVRGVCQETQYF. CDR3 DNA: TGTGCCAGCAATGTCTGTGTCCGCGGGGTATGCCAAGAGACCCAGTACTTC.

The rearrangement joins TRBV7-2 to TRBJ2-1, with 11 bases that match TRBD2. The CDR3 has 16 residues. V was pared by 3 bases and J by 7 bases, with 8 bases of the junction left unmatched. Germline loops: CDR1 SGHTA, CDR2 FQGNSA. CDR3 sequence: CASSLRASGRRNEQFF. The CDR3 nucleotides are TGTGCCAGCAGCTTGAGGGCTAGCGGGAGGAGGAATGAGCAGTTCTTC.

The rearrangement uses TRBV6-5 and TRBJ2-7; tentatively, D is TRBD1 or TRBD2 (5 bases each). Germline CDR1 reads MNHEY; CDR2 reads SVGAGI. The CDR3 has 15 residues. V dropped 5 bases and J dropped 2 bases, with 16 bases sitting between them. The CDR3 loop is CASSHRDGEPYEQYF. CDR3 nucleotides: TGTGCCAGCAGTCACCGGGACGGTGAGCCCTACGAGCAGTACTTC.

The chain employs TRBV19 and TRBJ2-1; possibly TRBD1 for D (5 bases). Germline-derived CDR1 and CDR2 are LNHDA and SQIVND (reference sequence). V dropped 3 bases and J dropped 0 bases, with 15 bases sitting between them. The CDR3 length is 17 residues. The CDR3 DNA follows: TGTGCCAGTAGTATCCTCCGGACAAGCAACTCCTACAATGAGCAGTTCTTC. Amino acid sequence: CASSILRTSNSYNEQFF. Variable domain in full (rest from reference TRBV19 and TRBJ2-1): DGGITQSPKYLFRKEGQNVTLSCEQNLNHDAMYWYRQDPGQGLRLIYYSQIVNDFQKGDIAEGYSVSREKKESFPLTVTSAQKNPTAFYLCASSILRTSNSYNEQFFGPGTRLTVL.

This chain connects TRBV25-1 to TRBJ1-4, with TRBD1 matching 9 bases. V lost 2 bases to trimming and J lost 5 bases; unmatched junction nucleotides: 9. The CDR3 extends over 17 amino acids. In germline, CDR1 is MGHDK, CDR2 SYGVNS. This chain's CDR3 is CASSEGGQGIRNEKLFF. The CDR3 DNA sequence: TGTGCCAGCAGTGAAGGGGGACAGGGAATTCGGAATGAAAAACTGTTTTTT.

The rearrangement uses TRBV14 and TRBJ2-1; 8 bases are a match to TRBD2. The CDR3 runs to 15 residues. Germline values: CDR1 SGHDN, CDR2 FVKESK. Trimming at V came to 3 bases and at J to 9 bases, leaving 10 bases not matched to a gene. This CDR3 is CASSHLGAGAAEQFF. CDR3 bases: TGTGCCAGCAGCCATCTAGGAGCGGGAGCAGCTGAGCAGTTCTTC.

The chain recombines TRBV5-4 with TRBJ2-7, with a weak D call TRBD1 (6 bases). V was pared by 4 bases and J by 1 base, with 6 bases between. This CDR3 has 12 residues. Per the germline V gene, CDR1 is SGHNT and CDR2 is YYREEE (reference sequence). CDR3 coding DNA: TGTGCCAGCAGCGACAGGTCCTACGAGCAGTACTTC. Amino acids: CASSDRSYEQYF.

V and J are TRBV6-6 and TRBJ1-2; the match to TRBD1 covers 7 bases. The CDR3 consists of 14 residues. CDR1 and CDR2 from the germline V gene are MNHNY and SVGAGI (reference sequence). Unmatched junction bases numbered 7, after V lost 5 bases and J lost 4 bases. The CDR3 DNA sequence: TGTGCCAGCAGTAGAGGGGGCGCGGGCTATGGCTACACCTTC. This codes for CASSRGGAGYGYTF.

The genes are TRBV14 and TRBJ2-7; TRBD1 agrees at 9 bases. Per germline, CDR1 SGHDN and CDR2 FVKESK. The CDR3 runs 15 residues. The trim removed 2 bases at V and 4 bases at J, leaving 6 bases unmatched. CDR3: CASSQIKQGAYEQYF. The CDR3 DNA sequence: TGTGCCAGCAGCCAAATTAAACAGGGGGCTTACGAGCAGTACTTC.

The V and J genes are TRBV20-1 and TRBJ1-1, with D possibly TRBD1 on 6 matching bases. Germline V CDR1 and CDR2: DFQATT, SNEGSKA (reference sequence). The CDR3 runs to 11 residues. The V and J ends lost 5 bases and 11 bases respectively, with 15 bases between them. CDR3 residues: CSAGAPQGAFF. As DNA, the CDR3 is TGCAGTGCTGGGGCCCCGCAGGGGGCTTTCTTT.

This rearrangement joins TRBV12-5 to TRBJ1-5; 12 bases are a match to TRBD1. The length of the CDR3 is 17 residues. J was trimmed by 0 bases and V by 7 bases; bases with no gene match: 7. The germline gives CDR1 LGHNT, CDR2 FRNRAP. The CDR3 region is CASAWDRGHNSNQPQHF. CDR3 coding DNA: TGTGCTAGTGCCTGGGACAGGGGGCACAATAGCAATCAGCCCCAGCATTTT.

V is TRBV10-3 and J is TRBJ2-3, with 7 bases identical to TRBD2. The length of the CDR3 is 18 residues. Trimming cost V 6 bases and J 6 bases; bases outside gene matches: 21. Germline CDR1 ENHRY, CDR2 SYGVKD. CDR3 nucleotides: TGTGCCATCAGACCGGGCGGGGACTATCGACATTATCCGGATACGCAGTATTTT. It codes for CAIRPGGDYRHYPDTQYF.

The chain couples TRBV5-1 to TRBJ1-2; 7 bases map to TRBD1. The CDR3 covers 13 residues. V was clipped by 2 bases and J by 8 bases; unmatched bases: 6. Germline V lookup: CDR1 SGHRS, CDR2 YFSETQ. In nucleotides, the CDR3 is TGCGCCAGCAGCTTACCGACAGGGATCGGCTACACCTTC. As protein: CASSLPTGIGYTF.

This rearrangement joins TRBV7-2 to TRBJ1-2; D is uncertain. Trimming stripped 2 bases from V and 2 bases from J, with 9 bases between. This CDR3 has 14 amino acids. Germline V CDR1 and CDR2: SGHTA, FQGNSA. The chain's CDR3 is CASSLSPRNYGYTF. The DNA of the CDR3 is TGTGCCAGCAGCTTATCCCCAAGAAACTATGGCTACACCTTC.

This chain links TRBV5-1 with TRBJ2-7; possible D gene TRBD1, 7 bases. Per germline, CDR1 SGHRS and CDR2 YFSETQ. The ends were cut back, 1 base at V and 0 bases at J, with 14 bases in the middle. The CDR3 consists of 16 residues. CDR3 nucleotide sequence: TGCGCCAGCAGCTTGTCGGGGAGGACAGGCTCCTACGAGCAGTACTTC. Its protein is CASSLSGRTGSYEQYF.

V and J are TRBV2 and TRBJ1-2, with D perhaps TRBD1 (6 bases). This CDR3 comprises 13 residues. The germline gives CDR1 SNHLY, CDR2 FYNNEI. Trimming removed 5 bases from V and 2 bases from J, with 9 bases in between. The CDR3 reads CASSHTGNYGYTF. As DNA, the CDR3 is TGTGCCAGCAGTCACACAGGGAACTATGGCTACACCTTC. Drawing the rest from reference TRBV2 and TRBJ1-2, the complete variable domain is EPEVTQTPSHQVTQMGQEVILRCVPISNHLYFYWYRQILGQKVEFLVSFYNNEISEKSEIFDDQFSVERPDGSNFTLKIRSTKLEDSAMYFCASSHTGNYGYTFGSGTRLTVV.